The TCR beta chain described here comes from a study of cytomegalovirus exposure and HLA in healthy donors. The CDR3 has 15 residues. Trimming shortened V by 5 bases and J by 4 bases, and 18 bases separated the two germline ends. Germline lookup yields CDR1 SGHRS and CDR2 YFSETQ. PCR amplification relied on 60 Vbeta primers (plus 13 Jbeta primers). Sequencing used immunoSEQ multiplex PCR; TCRdb keeps in-frame clones, though not all of them. The sample lists 75,000 to 80,000 clones; just under 80% were seen once. All donors participated as healthy donors of bone marrow. General study results and limits: Association of roughly 17,000 TCR beta sequences with HLA alleles was found at 0.05 false discovery rate in a later analysis. Earlier results showed most TCR beta V segments being productive about 87% or about 30% of the time.

Notes on this clone: Antigen unknown.

The rearrangement uses TRBV5-1 and TRBJ1-1, with D perhaps TRBD1 (6 bases). The specimen sequenced was PBMCs. This receptor was identified in a woman aged 40 to 50 in good health and CMV-seropositive. The CDR3 is CASRMEQGASTEAFF. The CDR3 nucleotides read TGCGCCAGCAGGATGGAACAGGGTGCGAGCACTGAAGCTTTCTTT.